A selection of T cell receptor beta chains follows, all from one sample in a study of cytomegalovirus exposure and HLA in healthy donors. Using immunoSEQ multiplex PCR, the repertoire was profiled, and TCRdb retains in-frame clones only, with some absent. The sample carries a few hundred thousand clones, around 89% recorded once. The sequenced sample consisted of PBMCs. All receptors come from a woman aged 18-29 years in good health and CMV-seronegative. CDR3s include the opening cysteine and the closing phenylalanine or tryptophan. The D gene is left open where the match is weak. The size of a clone is reported for some rows only, either as once, few or many, or as a class for expanded clones.

j_call: TRBJ2-5
v_call: TRBV7-3
clone_size: -
d_call: -
cdr3_aa: CASSLIGSGETQYF
cdr3_nt: TGTGCCAGCAGCTTAATAGGCAGCGGGGAGACCCAGTACTTC

j_call: TRBJ2-7
v_call: TRBV9
clone_size: -
d_call: -
cdr3_aa: CASSVGGGLKAEQYF
cdr3_nt: TGTGCCAGCAGCGTAGGAGGGGGTCTAAAGGCGGAGCAGTACTTC

j_call: TRBJ1-5
v_call: TRBV2
clone_size: -
d_call: -
cdr3_aa: CASSEVRVGRQPQHF
cdr3_nt: TGTGCCAGCAGTGAAGTTAGGGTGGGGAGACAGCCCCAGCATTTT

j_call: TRBJ2-7
v_call: TRBV15
clone_size: -
d_call: TRBD2
cdr3_aa: CATSGLAETYEQYF
cdr3_nt: TGTGCCACCAGCGGTCTAGCGGAAACCTACGAGCAGTACTTC

j_call: TRBJ2-5
v_call: TRBV25-1
clone_size: -
d_call: TRBD2
cdr3_aa: CASSEGATSGDPETQYF
cdr3_nt: TGTGCCAGCAGTGAAGGTGCGACTAGCGGTGATCCTGAGACCCAGTACTTC

j_call: TRBJ2-7
v_call: TRBV6-1
clone_size: -
d_call: -
cdr3_aa: CASGRTLENEQYF
cdr3_nt: TGTGCCAGCGGACGGACTCTTGAGAACGAGCAGTACTTC

j_call: TRBJ1-1
v_call: TRBV7-6
clone_size: -
d_call: -
cdr3_aa: CASSFGGSTEAFF
cdr3_nt: TGTGCCAGCAGCTTCGGGGGGAGCACTGAAGCTTTCTTT

j_call: TRBJ2-7
v_call: TRBV5-1
clone_size: once
d_call: -
cdr3_aa: CASSPTPGSLRTISYEQYF
cdr3_nt: TGCGCCAGCAGCCCGACCCCTGGGTCCTTACGGACTATCTCCTACGAGCAGTACTTC

j_call: TRBJ1-1
v_call: TRBV10-3
clone_size: -
d_call: -
cdr3_aa: CAISRENTEAFF
cdr3_nt: TGTGCCATCAGCAGGGAGAACACTGAAGCTTTCTTT

j_call: TRBJ1-4
v_call: TRBV5-5
clone_size: -
d_call: -
cdr3_aa: CASSPSWTATNEKLFF
cdr3_nt: TGTGCCAGCAGTCCCTCGTGGACAGCAACTAATGAAAAACTGTTTTTT

j_call: TRBJ2-2
v_call: TRBV29-1
clone_size: -
d_call: -
cdr3_aa: CSVFGQNTGELFF
cdr3_nt: TGCAGCGTGTTTGGACAGAACACCGGGGAGCTGTTTTTT

j_call: TRBJ2-3
v_call: TRBV18
clone_size: -
d_call: TRBD2
cdr3_aa: CASSPGLAGGTQSTDTQYF
cdr3_nt: TGTGCCAGCTCACCGGGACTAGCGGGGGGAACCCAAAGCACAGATACGCAGTATTTT

j_call: TRBJ2-7
v_call: TRBV27
clone_size: -
d_call: TRBD2
cdr3_aa: CASSLMAGVSYEQYF
cdr3_nt: TGTGCCAGCAGTTTAATGGCGGGAGTGAGCTACGAGCAGTACTTC

j_call: TRBJ2-1
v_call: TRBV2
clone_size: -
d_call: TRBD1
cdr3_aa: CASSEQNRGDNEQFF
cdr3_nt: TGTGCCAGCAGTGAACAGAACAGGGGGGACAATGAGCAGTTCTTC

j_call: TRBJ2-1
v_call: TRBV7-9
clone_size: -
d_call: TRBD1
cdr3_aa: CASSPRDRGDNEQFF
cdr3_nt: TGTGCCAGCAGCCCCCGGGACAGAGGGGACAATGAGCAGTTCTTC

j_call: TRBJ1-2
v_call: TRBV14
clone_size: -
d_call: TRBD1
cdr3_aa: CASSHWGQGVYGYTF
cdr3_nt: TGTGCCAGCAGCCACTGGGGACAGGGAGTTTATGGCTACACCTTC

j_call: TRBJ2-3
v_call: TRBV5-4
clone_size: few
d_call: TRBD1
cdr3_aa: CASSFGQGQDTQYF
cdr3_nt: TGTGCCAGCAGCTTTGGACAGGGGCAAGATACGCAGTATTTT

j_call: TRBJ1-1
v_call: TRBV9
clone_size: -
d_call: TRBD1
cdr3_aa: CASSGKPGQGLTEAFF
cdr3_nt: TGTGCCAGCAGTGGCAAACCGGGACAGGGACTGACTGAAGCTTTCTTT

j_call: TRBJ1-1
v_call: TRBV11-2
clone_size: -
d_call: -
cdr3_aa: CASSLDGWAEMNTEAFF
cdr3_nt: TGTGCCAGCAGCTTAGATGGTTGGGCAGAGATGAACACTGAAGCTTTCTTT

j_call: TRBJ1-5
v_call: TRBV18
clone_size: -
d_call: -
cdr3_aa: CASSDRADNQPQHF
cdr3_nt: TGTGCCAGCTCAGACAGAGCCGACAATCAGCCCCAGCATTTT

j_call: TRBJ2-3
v_call: TRBV9
clone_size: -
d_call: -
cdr3_aa: CASRGATDHTDTQYF
cdr3_nt: TGTGCCAGCAGGGGGGCCACGGACCACACAGATACGCAGTATTTT

j_call: TRBJ2-3
v_call: TRBV11-3
clone_size: -
d_call: -
cdr3_aa: CASSLGDLHTDTQYF
cdr3_nt: TGTGCCAGCAGCTTAGGGGACTTACACACAGATACGCAGTATTTT

j_call: TRBJ2-7
v_call: TRBV11-3
clone_size: -
d_call: TRBD1
cdr3_aa: CASSFRGTAYEQYF
cdr3_nt: TGTGCCAGCAGCTTCAGAGGGACAGCGTACGAGCAGTACTTC

j_call: TRBJ1-1
v_call: TRBV28
clone_size: -
d_call: -
cdr3_aa: CASSLSDGGLAFF
cdr3_nt: TGTGCCAGCAGTTTATCCGACGGGGGTTTAGCTTTCTTT

j_call: TRBJ1-3
v_call: TRBV25-1
clone_size: -
d_call: TRBD1
cdr3_aa: CASSVTGVATIYF
cdr3_nt: TGTGCCAGCAGTGTGACAGGGGTGGCAACCATATATTTT

j_call: TRBJ2-4
v_call: TRBV19
clone_size: -
d_call: TRBD1
cdr3_aa: CASSKQGAENIQYF
cdr3_nt: TGTGCCAGTAGTAAACAGGGGGCGGAAAACATTCAGTACTTC

j_call: TRBJ2-6
v_call: TRBV4-3
clone_size: -
d_call: -
cdr3_aa: CASSQVRDSRSGANVLTF
cdr3_nt: TGCGCCAGCAGCCAAGTGCGGGACAGTCGCTCTGGGGCCAACGTCCTGACTTTC

j_call: TRBJ2-3
v_call: TRBV6-1
clone_size: -
d_call: -
cdr3_aa: CASSGGAGTDTQYF
cdr3_nt: TGTGCCAGCAGTGGCGGGGCTGGCACAGATACGCAGTATTTT

j_call: TRBJ2-2
v_call: TRBV14
clone_size: once
d_call: -
cdr3_aa: CASSLLGELFF
cdr3_nt: TGTGCCAGCAGCCTCCTCGGGGAGCTGTTTTTT

j_call: TRBJ2-6
v_call: TRBV25-1
clone_size: -
d_call: TRBD1
cdr3_aa: CASSEDRGSGANVLTF
cdr3_nt: TGTGCCAGCAGTGAGGACAGGGGCTCTGGGGCCAACGTCCTGACTTTC

j_call: TRBJ2-2
v_call: TRBV7-7
clone_size: -
d_call: TRBD2
cdr3_aa: CASSLVGGKRNTGELFF
cdr3_nt: TGTGCCAGCAGCTTAGTGGGGGGGAAAAGGAACACCGGGGAGCTGTTTTTT

j_call: TRBJ2-1
v_call: TRBV4-2
clone_size: -
d_call: TRBD2
cdr3_aa: CASSDGASGRSPNNEQFF
cdr3_nt: TGTGCCAGCAGCGATGGGGCTAGCGGGAGATCTCCTAACAATGAGCAGTTCTTC

j_call: TRBJ2-1
v_call: TRBV7-2
clone_size: few
d_call: TRBD1
cdr3_aa: CASSLHRQGAYNEQFF
cdr3_nt: TGTGCCAGCAGCTTACATCGGCAGGGGGCATACAATGAGCAGTTCTTC

j_call: TRBJ1-2
v_call: TRBV7-9
clone_size: -
d_call: TRBD1
cdr3_aa: CSSSLRDRDYTF
cdr3_nt: TGTTCCAGCAGCTTACGAGACAGGGACTACACCTTC

j_call: TRBJ1-3
v_call: TRBV2
clone_size: few
d_call: -
cdr3_aa: CASSPQGTGNTIYF
cdr3_nt: TGTGCCAGCAGTCCACAGGGTACTGGAAACACCATATATTTT

j_call: TRBJ1-2
v_call: TRBV5-4
clone_size: once
d_call: TRBD1
cdr3_aa: CASTQGAIYGYTF
cdr3_nt: TGTGCCAGCACTCAGGGGGCCATCTACGGCTACACCTTC